This is a list of T cell receptor beta chains from one sample in a study of T cell repertoires in cytomegalovirus infection. TCRdb recomputed calls from the reads with MiXCR, one row per CDR3 protein. The sample includes fewer than 700,000 distinct CDR3 sequences, more than 20% seen only once; the top ten take roughly 8%. Material: CD8+ T cells from PBMCs. Receptors originate from a human donor in good health (CMV status not recorded). Some clones in this sample may be carry-over from other donors' samples. The CDR3 runs from the conserved cysteine through the conserved F or W. D genes are given only for firm matches. The listing skips clone size in some rows; elsewhere it reads once, few, many or a size class.

NA TRBJ1-5 TRBV2 NA CASSGVSGSNQPQHF TGTGCCAGCAGTGGTGTTTCCGGTAGCAATCAGCCCCAGCATTTT
few TRBJ1-1 TRBV20-1 TRBD1 CSARLGQRAEAFF TGCAGTGCTAGGCTGGGACAGAGGGCTGAAGCTTTCTTT
NA TRBJ2-3 TRBV7-6 NA CASSPRDISTDTQYF TGTGCCAGCAGCCCTAGGGACATAAGCACAGATACGCAGTATTTT
NA TRBJ2-3 TRBV28 NA CARKGPSTDTQYF TGTGCCCGCAAGGGACCGAGCACAGATACGCAGTATTTT
many TRBJ2-2 TRBV7-9 TRBD1 CASSPRDRANTGELFF TGTGCCAGCAGCCCCCGGGACAGGGCGAACACCGGGGAGCTGTTTTTT
many TRBJ2-1 TRBV7-9 NA CASSLERVNEQFF TGTGCCAGCAGCTTAGAAAGGGTAAATGAGCAGTTCTTC
NA TRBJ2-1 TRBV28 TRBD2 CASSSRLAGALNNEQFF TGTGCCAGCAGTAGCCGACTAGCGGGGGCCCTAAACAATGAGCAGTTCTTC
few TRBJ2-1 TRBV12-5 NA CASGLMGNNEQFF TGTGCTAGTGGTTTGATGGGTAACAATGAGCAGTTCTTC
once TRBJ2-5 TRBV5-1 TRBD2 CASSSGGGAQETQYF TGCGCCAGCAGCTCCGGGGGGGGGGCACAAGAGACCCAGTACTTC
few TRBJ1-1 TRBV29-1 NA CSVLQGGTEAFF TGCAGCGTTTTACAGGGTGGGACTGAAGCTTTCTTT
NA TRBJ1-3 TRBV7-9 NA CASSLVEFSGNTIYF TGTGCCAGCAGCTTAGTCGAGTTCTCTGGAAACACCATATATTTT
NA TRBJ2-5 TRBV7-9 TRBD2 CASSPRGEAGGRETQYF TGTGCCAGCAGCCCCCGCGGGGAAGCGGGGGGGCGAGAGACCCAGTACTTC
few TRBJ2-3 TRBV2 TRBD2 CASSESGGRADTQYF TGTGCCAGCAGTGAGAGCGGGGGACGGGCAGATACGCAGTATTTT
few TRBJ2-7 TRBV29-1 NA CSVVGLYEQYF TGCAGCGTTGTAGGCCTCTACGAGCAGTACTTC
NA TRBJ1-6 TRBV2 TRBD1 CASSTSGTDNSPLHF TGTGCCAGCAGTACTTCCGGGACAGACAATTCACCCCTCCACTTT
NA TRBJ2-2 TRBV27 NA CASSTTSEATGELFF TGTGCCAGCAGTACGACATCGGAGGCGACCGGGGAGCTGTTTTTT
many TRBJ2-1 TRBV28 TRBD2 CASSFGTSSYNEQFF TGTGCCAGCAGTTTCGGGACTAGCTCCTACAATGAGCAGTTCTTC
NA TRBJ1-2 TRBV15 NA CATSSHPKGGYGYTF TGTGCCACCAGCAGTCACCCCAAGGGGGGCTATGGCTACACCTTC
NA TRBJ2-2 TRBV6-5 TRBD1 CASNPNRGSGELFF TGTGCCAGCAACCCCAACAGGGGATCCGGGGAGCTGTTTTTT
few TRBJ1-1 TRBV27 NA CASSLGVKAEAFF TGTGCCAGCAGTTTGGGGGTAAAGGCTGAAGCTTTCTTT
few TRBJ1-2 TRBV6-5 NA CASSSDPVADGYTF TGTGCCAGCAGTTCCGACCCCGTCGCTGATGGCTACACCTTC
NA TRBJ1-3 TRBV20-1 NA CSAPHLLDSSGNTIYF TGCAGTGCTCCGCATCTCCTCGACAGCTCTGGAAACACCATATATTTT
NA TRBJ2-3 TRBV2 NA CASSVRGRGTDTQYF TGTGCCAGCAGTGTAAGGGGAAGGGGCACAGATACGCAGTATTTT
NA TRBJ1-1 TRBV11-2 TRBD1 CASSLVFSGQDNTEAFF TGTGCCAGCAGCTTAGTGTTCTCTGGACAGGATAACACTGAAGCTTTCTTT
few TRBJ1-1 TRBV14 NA CASSFSRGVGTEAFF TGTGCCAGCAGCTTTTCCCGTGGGGTAGGAACTGAAGCTTTCTTT
many TRBJ2-3 TRBV7-3 NA CASSPYSGSTDTQYF TGTGCCAGCAGCCCCTATAGCGGAAGCACAGATACGCAGTATTTT
few TRBJ2-3 TRBV7-2 TRBD1 CASSLAGDRPTDTQYF TGTGCCAGCAGCTTAGCGGGGGACAGGCCCACAGATACGCAGTATTTT
NA TRBJ1-1 TRBV11-2 TRBD1 CASSSEGANTEAFF TGTGCCAGCAGCTCCGAGGGGGCGAACACTGAAGCTTTCTTT
NA TRBJ2-5 TRBV13 NA CASSHVDRGSQETQYF TGTGCCAGCAGTCACGTCGATCGGGGATCCCAAGAGACCCAGTACTTC
NA TRBJ2-1 TRBV27 NA CASSYFLAKVSDNEQFF TGTGCCAGCAGTTATTTTCTAGCGAAGGTCTCCGACAATGAGCAGTTCTTC
many TRBJ1-1 TRBV10-3 TRBD1 CAISEDFWGQGVRNTEAFF TGTGCCATCAGTGAGGATTTTTGGGGACAGGGGGTAAGGAACACTGAAGCTTTCTTT
few TRBJ2-5 TRBV2 TRBD2 CASIAGGGETQYF TGTGCCAGTATAGCGGGGGGGGGAGAGACCCAGTACTTC
NA TRBJ1-2 TRBV20-1 NA CSGVSPNGVYGYTF TGCAGTGGCGTAAGCCCTAATGGGGTCTATGGCTACACCTTC
many TRBJ1-1 TRBV7-6 NA CASSPGGATEAFF TGTGCCAGCAGCCCCGGAGGGGCCACTGAAGCTTTCTTT
many TRBJ2-5 TRBV28 NA CASSRTGFPETQYF TGTGCCAGCAGTAGAACAGGGTTTCCGGAGACCCAGTACTTC
many TRBJ2-7 TRBV7-8 TRBD1 CASRTGANRYEQYF TGTGCCAGCAGAACAGGGGCAAATCGGTACGAGCAGTACTTC
NA TRBJ2-7 TRBV20-1 TRBD1 CSARAPGQAWYEQYF TGCAGTGCTAGAGCCCCCGGACAGGCATGGTACGAGCAGTACTTC
NA TRBJ1-2 TRBV3-1 NA CASSQVPAGRNYGYTF TGTGCCAGCAGCCAAGTACCGGCAGGGAGGAACTATGGCTACACCTTC
few TRBJ1-1 TRBV15 NA CATSRDDWEANTEAFF TGTGCCACCAGCAGAGATGATTGGGAAGCGAACACTGAAGCTTTCTTT
few TRBJ2-5 TRBV28 NA CASRSVETQYF TGTGCCAGCAGGAGCGTTGAGACCCAGTACTTC
many TRBJ2-2 TRBV7-6 TRBD1 CASSIPGQKNTGELFF TGTGCCAGCAGCATTCCGGGACAGAAAAACACCGGGGAGCTGTTTTTT
few TRBJ2-3 TRBV24-1 NA CATSAPSDTQYF TGTGCCACCAGTGCTCCTTCAGATACGCAGTATTTT
many TRBJ1-2 TRBV29-1 NA CSVVVEDGYTF TGCAGCGTTGTAGTAGAAGATGGCTACACCTTC
NA TRBJ2-4 TRBV7-9 TRBD2 CASSFLGTGGNIQYF TGTGCCAGCAGCTTTCTCGGGACGGGGGGAAACATTCAGTACTTC
few TRBJ2-5 TRBV24-1 NA CATSDPGTPQETQYF TGTGCCACCAGTGATCCCGGGACACCTCAAGAGACCCAGTACTTC
many TRBJ1-2 TRBV7-8 NA CASSIQDRDGDGYTF TGTGCCAGCAGCATCCAGGATAGGGATGGCGATGGCTACACCTTC
NA TRBJ1-3 TRBV7-8 NA CASSLANTYIYF TGTGCCAGCAGCTTAGCGAACACCTACATATATTTT
few TRBJ2-5 TRBV7-6 TRBD1 CASSDTGQGQETQYF TGTGCCAGCAGCGATACGGGACAGGGTCAAGAGACCCAGTACTTC
NA TRBJ2-2 TRBV3-1 NA CASRVITGELFF TGTGCCAGCAGGGTAATTACCGGGGAGCTGTTTTTT
NA TRBJ1-1 TRBV7-9 TRBD1 CASSVDDRGLGTEAFF TGTGCCAGCAGCGTCGATGACAGGGGGCTGGGCACTGAAGCTTTCTTT
NA TRBJ1-5 TRBV10-3 TRBD1 CAISESGTGFQPQHF TGTGCCATCAGTGAGTCCGGGACAGGGTTTCAGCCCCAGCATTTT
many TRBJ2-1 TRBV12-5 NA CASGLALTTSYNEQFF TGTGCTAGTGGTTTGGCTCTTACTACTTCCTACAATGAGCAGTTCTTC
many TRBJ1-2 TRBV12-3/TRBV12-4 NA CASSLGRVGGYTF TGTGCCAGCAGCTTAGGCAGGGTCGGAGGCTACACCTTC
NA TRBJ2-1 TRBV12-3/TRBV12-4 NA CASSLGSYEQFF TGTGCCAGCAGTTTAGGGAGTTATGAGCAGTTCTTC
few TRBJ2-7 TRBV29-1 NA CSVEDEGYEQYF TGCAGCGTTGAAGACGAGGGGTACGAGCAGTACTTC
few TRBJ2-7 TRBV12-3/TRBV12-4 NA CASSPGRVGEQYF TGTGCCAGCAGCCCCGGGCGGGTAGGGGAGCAGTACTTC
NA TRBJ2-1 TRBV19 NA CASSPLRETGLLIDERFF TGTGCCAGTAGTCCCCTACGAGAAACAGGGCTCTTGATAGATGAGCGGTTCTTC
few TRBJ1-1 TRBV19 NA CASSTNGGGDTEAFF TGTGCCAGTAGTACCAATGGAGGGGGGGACACTGAAGCTTTCTTT
few TRBJ2-7 TRBV14 TRBD1 CASSLPGQFSYEQYF TGTGCCAGCAGCCTCCCGGGACAGTTCTCCTACGAGCAGTACTTC
few TRBJ1-6 TRBV23-1 NA CASSHPWTEPGGSYNSPLHF TGCGCCAGCAGTCACCCATGGACCGAACCTGGGGGCTCCTATAATTCACCCCTCCACTTT